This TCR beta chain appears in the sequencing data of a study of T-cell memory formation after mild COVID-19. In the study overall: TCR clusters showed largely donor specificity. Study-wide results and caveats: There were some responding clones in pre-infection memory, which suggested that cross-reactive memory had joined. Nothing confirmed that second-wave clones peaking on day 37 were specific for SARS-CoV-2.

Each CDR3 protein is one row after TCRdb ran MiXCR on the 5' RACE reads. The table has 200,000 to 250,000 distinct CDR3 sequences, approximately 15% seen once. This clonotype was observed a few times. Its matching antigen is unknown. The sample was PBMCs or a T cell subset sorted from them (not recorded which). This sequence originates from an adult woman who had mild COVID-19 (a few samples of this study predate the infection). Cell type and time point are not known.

DNA for the CDR3: TGTGCCAGCTCGCAGAAACAGGGAGCCGAGCAGTACTTC. Amino acids: CASSQKQGAEQYF. The chain has TRBV18 and TRBJ2-7; tentative D call: TRBD1 (6 bases). Trimming removed 6 bases at V and 6 bases at J, with 15 bases between. This CDR3 spans 13 amino acids. Germline CDR1 KGHSH, CDR2 LQKENI.